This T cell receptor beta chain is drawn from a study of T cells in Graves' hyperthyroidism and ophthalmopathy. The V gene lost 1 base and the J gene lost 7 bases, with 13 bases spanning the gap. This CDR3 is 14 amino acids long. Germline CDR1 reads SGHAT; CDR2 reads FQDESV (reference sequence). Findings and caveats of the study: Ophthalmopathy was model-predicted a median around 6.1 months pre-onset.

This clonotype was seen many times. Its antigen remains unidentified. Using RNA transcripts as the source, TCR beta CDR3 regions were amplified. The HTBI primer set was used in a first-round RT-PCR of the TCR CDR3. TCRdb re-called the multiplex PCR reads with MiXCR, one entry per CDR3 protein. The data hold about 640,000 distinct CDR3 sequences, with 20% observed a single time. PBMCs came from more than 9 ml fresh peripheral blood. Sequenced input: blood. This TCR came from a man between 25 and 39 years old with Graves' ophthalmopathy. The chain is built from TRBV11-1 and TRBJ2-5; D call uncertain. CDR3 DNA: TGTGCCAGCAGCTTAGTAGGACCCTCCGGGACCCAGTACTTC. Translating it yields CASSLVGPSGTQYF.